The following is a T cell receptor (beta chain) sequence with its context. This sample is drawn from a study of blood T cell repertoires in COVID-19. Assay used: immunoSEQ multiplex PCR; TCRdb lists only in-frame clones, some missing. The sample lists around 170,000 clones, about four fifths occurring once. This TCR was sampled from a man younger than 35 with active or convalescent COVID-19. The sequenced sample was peripheral blood.

This CDR3 is CASGTGNEKLFF. The CDR3 nucleotides read TGTGCCAGCGGGACAGGGAATGAAAAACTGTTTTTT. The V and J genes are TRBV2 and TRBJ1-4, with 9 positions matching TRBD1. The length of the CDR3 is 12 residues. The trim removed 8 bases at V and 5 bases at J, leaving 0 bases unmatched. Germline assignment: CDR1 SNHLY and CDR2 FYNNEI.